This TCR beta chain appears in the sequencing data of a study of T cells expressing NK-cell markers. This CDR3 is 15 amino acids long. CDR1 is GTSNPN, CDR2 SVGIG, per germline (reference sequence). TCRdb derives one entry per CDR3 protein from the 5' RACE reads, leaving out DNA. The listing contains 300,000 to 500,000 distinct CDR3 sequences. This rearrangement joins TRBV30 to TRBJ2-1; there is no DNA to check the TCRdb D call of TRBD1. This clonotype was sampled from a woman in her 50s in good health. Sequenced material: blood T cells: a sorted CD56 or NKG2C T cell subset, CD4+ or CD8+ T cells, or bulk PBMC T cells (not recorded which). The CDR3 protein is CAWARDSISYNEQFF.